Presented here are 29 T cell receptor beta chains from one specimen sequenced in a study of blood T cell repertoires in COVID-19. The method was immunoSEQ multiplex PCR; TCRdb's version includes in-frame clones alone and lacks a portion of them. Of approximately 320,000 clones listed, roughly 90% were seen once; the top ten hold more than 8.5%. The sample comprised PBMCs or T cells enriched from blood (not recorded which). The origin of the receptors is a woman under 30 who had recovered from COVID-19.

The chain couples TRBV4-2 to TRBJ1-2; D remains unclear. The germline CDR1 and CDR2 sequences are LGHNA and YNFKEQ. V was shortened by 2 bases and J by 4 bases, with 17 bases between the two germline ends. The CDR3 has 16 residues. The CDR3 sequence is CASSQSSQRLGYGYTF. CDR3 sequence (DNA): TGTGCCAGCAGCCAATCGTCGCAGCGGTTGGGCTATGGCTACACCTTC.

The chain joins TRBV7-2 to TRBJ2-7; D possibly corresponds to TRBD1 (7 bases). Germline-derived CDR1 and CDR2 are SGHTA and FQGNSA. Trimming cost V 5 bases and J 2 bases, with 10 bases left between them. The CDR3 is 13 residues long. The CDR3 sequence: CASSGGGPYEQYF. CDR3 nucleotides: TGTGCCAGCAGCGGAGGGGGCCCCTACGAGCAGTACTTC.

For the CDR3, the DNA is TGTGCCAGCAGCATGACAGGTCGAGAGACCCAGTACTTC. This translates into CASSMTGRETQYF. The chain is built from TRBV7-2 and TRBJ2-5; D perhaps matches TRBD1 (6 bases). Germline V gives CDR1 SGHTA, CDR2 FQGNSA. This CDR3 has 13 residues. V shed 5 bases and J shed 4 bases, with 11 bases lying between them.

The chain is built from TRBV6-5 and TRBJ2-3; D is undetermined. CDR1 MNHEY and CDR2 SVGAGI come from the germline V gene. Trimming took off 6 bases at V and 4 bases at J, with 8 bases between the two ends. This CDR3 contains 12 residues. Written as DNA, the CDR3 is TGTGCCAGCAGACCGCCGGCAGATACGCAGTATTTT. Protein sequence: CASRPPADTQYF.

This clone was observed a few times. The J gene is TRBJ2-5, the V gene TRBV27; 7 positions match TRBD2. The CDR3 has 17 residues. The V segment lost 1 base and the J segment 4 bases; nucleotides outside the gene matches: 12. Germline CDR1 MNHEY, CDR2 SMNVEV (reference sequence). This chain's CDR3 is CASSLLGGGDLGETQYF. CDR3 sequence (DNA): TGTGCCAGCAGTTTATTAGGTGGGGGGGACCTTGGAGAGACCCAGTACTTC.

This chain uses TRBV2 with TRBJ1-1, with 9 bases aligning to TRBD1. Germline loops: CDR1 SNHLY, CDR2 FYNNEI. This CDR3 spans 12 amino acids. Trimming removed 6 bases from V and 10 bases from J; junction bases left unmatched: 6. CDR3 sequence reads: CASSDRGGVAFF. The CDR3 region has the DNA TGTGCCAGCAGCGACAGGGGGGGTGTAGCTTTCTTT.

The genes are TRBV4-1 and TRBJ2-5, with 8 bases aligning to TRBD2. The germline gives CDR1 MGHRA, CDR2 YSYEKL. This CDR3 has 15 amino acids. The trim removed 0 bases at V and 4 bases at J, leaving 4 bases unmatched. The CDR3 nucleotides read TGCGCCAGCAGCCAAGACGACCTAGCGGGAGAGACCCAGTACTTC. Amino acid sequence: CASSQDDLAGETQYF.

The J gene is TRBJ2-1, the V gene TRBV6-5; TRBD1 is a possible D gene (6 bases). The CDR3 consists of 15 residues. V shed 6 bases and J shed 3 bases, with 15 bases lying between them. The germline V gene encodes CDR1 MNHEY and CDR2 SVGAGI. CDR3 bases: TGTGCCAGCAGCTTTGACAGGAGGAACTACAATGAGCAGTTCTTC. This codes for CASSFDRRNYNEQFF.

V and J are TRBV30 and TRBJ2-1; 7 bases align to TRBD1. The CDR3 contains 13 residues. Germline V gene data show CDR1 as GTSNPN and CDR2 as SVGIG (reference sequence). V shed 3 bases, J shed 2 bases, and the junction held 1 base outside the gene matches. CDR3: CAWSRGTYNEQFF. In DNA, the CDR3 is TGTGCCTGGAGCAGGGGGACCTACAATGAGCAGTTCTTC. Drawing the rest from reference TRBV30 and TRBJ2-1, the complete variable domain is SQTIHQWPATLVQPVGSPLSLECTVEGTSNPNLYWYRQAAGRGLQLLFYSVGIGQISSEVPQNLSASRPQDRQFILSSKKLLLSDSGFYLCAWSRGTYNEQFFGPGTRLTVL.

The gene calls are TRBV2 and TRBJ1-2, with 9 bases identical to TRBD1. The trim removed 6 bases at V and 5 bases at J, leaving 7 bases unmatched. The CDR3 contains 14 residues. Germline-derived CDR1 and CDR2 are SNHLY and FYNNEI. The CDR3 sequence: CASSRDRELYGYTF. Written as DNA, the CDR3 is TGTGCCAGCAGCAGGGACAGGGAACTATATGGCTACACCTTC. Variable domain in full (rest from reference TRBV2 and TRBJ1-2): EPEVTQTPSHQVTQMGQEVILRCVPISNHLYFYWYRQILGQKVEFLVSFYNNEISEKSEIFDDQFSVERPDGSNFTLKIRSTKLEDSAMYFCASSRDRELYGYTFGSGTRLTVV.

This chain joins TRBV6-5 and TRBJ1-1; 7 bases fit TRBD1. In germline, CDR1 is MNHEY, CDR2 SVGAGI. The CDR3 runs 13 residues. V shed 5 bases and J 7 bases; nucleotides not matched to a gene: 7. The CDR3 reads CASSRTGDDEAFF. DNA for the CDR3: TGTGCCAGCAGTAGGACAGGAGACGATGAAGCTTTCTTT.

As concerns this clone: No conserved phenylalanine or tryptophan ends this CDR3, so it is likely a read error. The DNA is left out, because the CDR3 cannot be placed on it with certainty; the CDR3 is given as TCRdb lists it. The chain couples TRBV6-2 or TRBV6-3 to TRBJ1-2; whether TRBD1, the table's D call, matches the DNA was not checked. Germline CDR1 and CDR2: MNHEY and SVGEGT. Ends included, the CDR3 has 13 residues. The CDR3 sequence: CASSQAGTGGTPV.

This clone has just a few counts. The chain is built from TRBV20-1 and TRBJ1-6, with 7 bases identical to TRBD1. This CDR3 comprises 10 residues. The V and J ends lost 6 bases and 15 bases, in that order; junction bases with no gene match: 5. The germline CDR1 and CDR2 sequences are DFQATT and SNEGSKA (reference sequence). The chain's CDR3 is CSATGSILHF. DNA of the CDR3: TGCAGTGCGACAGGGTCAATCCTCCACTTT.

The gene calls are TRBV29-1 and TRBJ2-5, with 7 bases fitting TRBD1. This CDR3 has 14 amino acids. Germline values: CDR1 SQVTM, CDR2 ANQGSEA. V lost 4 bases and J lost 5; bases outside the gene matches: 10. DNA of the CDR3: TGCAGCGTTGCGCTGACAGGGTCGACGGAGACCCAGTACTTC. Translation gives CSVALTGSTETQYF.

DNA for the CDR3: TGTGCCAGCAGCTACAATAGCGGGAGGCCTCCCTACGAGCAGTACTTC. Translated: CASSYNSGRPPYEQYF. The J gene is TRBJ2-7, the V gene TRBV5-5, with 10 bases that match TRBD2. Trimming removed 3 bases from V and 2 bases from J; junction bases left unmatched: 8. In germline, CDR1 is SGHKS, CDR2 YYEKEE (reference sequence). This CDR3 region has 16 residues.

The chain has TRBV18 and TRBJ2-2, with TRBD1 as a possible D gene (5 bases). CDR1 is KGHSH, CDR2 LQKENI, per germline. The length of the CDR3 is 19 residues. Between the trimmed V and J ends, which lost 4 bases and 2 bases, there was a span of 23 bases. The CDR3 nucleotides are TGTGCCAGCTCACAAAACCGCGCAGAAACGACAGTAAACACCGGGGAGCTGTTTTTT. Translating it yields CASSQNRAETTVNTGELFF.

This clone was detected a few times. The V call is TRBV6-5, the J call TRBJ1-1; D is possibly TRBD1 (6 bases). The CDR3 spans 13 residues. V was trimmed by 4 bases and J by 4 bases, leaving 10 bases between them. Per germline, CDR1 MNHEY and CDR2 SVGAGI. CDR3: CASSFQTGTEAFF. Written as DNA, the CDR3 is TGTGCCAGCAGTTTCCAGACAGGCACTGAAGCTTTCTTT.

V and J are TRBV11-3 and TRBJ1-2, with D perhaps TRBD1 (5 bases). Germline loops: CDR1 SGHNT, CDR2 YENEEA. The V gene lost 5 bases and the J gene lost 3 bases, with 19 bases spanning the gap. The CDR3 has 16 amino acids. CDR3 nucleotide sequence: TGTGCCAGCAGCCAATGCCCGGGGGGGGAGGACTATGGCTACACCTTC. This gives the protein CASSQCPGGEDYGYTF.

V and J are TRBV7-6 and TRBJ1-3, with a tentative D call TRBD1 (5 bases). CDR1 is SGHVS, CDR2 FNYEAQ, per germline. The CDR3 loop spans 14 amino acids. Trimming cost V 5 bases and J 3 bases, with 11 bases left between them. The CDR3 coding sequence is TGTGCCAGCAGCGAACAGGACTATGGAAACACCATATATTTT. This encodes CASSEQDYGNTIYF.

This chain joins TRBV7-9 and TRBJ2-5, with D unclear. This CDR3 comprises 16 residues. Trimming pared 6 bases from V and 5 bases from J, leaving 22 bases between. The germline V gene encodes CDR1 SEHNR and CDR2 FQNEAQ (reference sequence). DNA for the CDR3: TGTGCCAGCAGAATTATTGCAGGAAAAGGCCCGGAGACCCAGTACTTC. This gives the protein CASRIIAGKGPETQYF. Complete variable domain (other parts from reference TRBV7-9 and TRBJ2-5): DTGVSQNPRHKITKRGQNVTFRCDPISEHNRLYWYRQTLGQGPEFLTYFQNEAQLEKSRLLSDRFSAERPKGSFSTLEIQRTEQGDSAMYLCASRIIAGKGPETQYFGPGTRLLVL.

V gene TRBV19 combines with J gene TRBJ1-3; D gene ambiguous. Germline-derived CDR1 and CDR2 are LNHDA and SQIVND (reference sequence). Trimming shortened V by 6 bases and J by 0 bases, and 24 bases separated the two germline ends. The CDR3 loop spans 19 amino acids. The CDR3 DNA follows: TGTGCCAGTAGCCCCCGCATTCTGGGCTTCCAGAGCTCTGGAAACACCATATATTTT. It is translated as CASSPRILGFQSSGNTIYF.

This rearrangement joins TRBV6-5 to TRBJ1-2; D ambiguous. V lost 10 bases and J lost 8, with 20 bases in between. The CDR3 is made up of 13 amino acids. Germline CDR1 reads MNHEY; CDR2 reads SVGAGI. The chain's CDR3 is CATSYGRYEGYTF. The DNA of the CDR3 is TGTGCCACCAGCTATGGGAGGTATGAGGGCTACACCTTC.

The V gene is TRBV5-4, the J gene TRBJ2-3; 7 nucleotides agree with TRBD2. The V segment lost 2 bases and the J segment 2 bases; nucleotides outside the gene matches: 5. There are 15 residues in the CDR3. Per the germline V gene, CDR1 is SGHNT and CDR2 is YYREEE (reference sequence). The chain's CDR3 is CASSFQRDLTDTQYF. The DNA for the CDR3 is TGTGCCAGCAGCTTTCAGCGGGACCTCACAGATACGCAGTATTTT.

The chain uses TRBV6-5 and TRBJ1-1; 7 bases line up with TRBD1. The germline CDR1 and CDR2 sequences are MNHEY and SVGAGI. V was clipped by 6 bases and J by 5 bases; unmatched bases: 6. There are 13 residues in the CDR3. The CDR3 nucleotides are TGTGCCAGCAGCGAGACAGGGAGGACTGAAGCTTTCTTT. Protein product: CASSETGRTEAFF.

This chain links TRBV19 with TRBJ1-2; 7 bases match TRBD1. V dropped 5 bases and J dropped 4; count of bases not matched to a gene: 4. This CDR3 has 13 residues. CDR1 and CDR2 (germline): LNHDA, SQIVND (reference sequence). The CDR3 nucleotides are TGTGCCAGTAGTGTCGACAGGGTCTATGGCTACACCTTC. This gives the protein CASSVDRVYGYTF.

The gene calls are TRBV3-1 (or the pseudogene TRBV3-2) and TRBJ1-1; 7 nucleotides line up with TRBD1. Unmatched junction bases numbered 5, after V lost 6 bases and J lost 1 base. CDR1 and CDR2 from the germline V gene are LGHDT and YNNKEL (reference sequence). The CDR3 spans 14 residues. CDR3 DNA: TGTGCCAGCAGGGACAGGTTCCAGAACACTGAAGCTTTCTTT. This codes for CASRDRFQNTEAFF.

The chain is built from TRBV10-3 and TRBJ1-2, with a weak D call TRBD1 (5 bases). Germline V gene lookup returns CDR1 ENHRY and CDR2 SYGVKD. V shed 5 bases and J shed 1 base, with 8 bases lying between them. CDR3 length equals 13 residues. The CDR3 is CAISSQDNYGYTF. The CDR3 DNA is TGTGCCATCAGTTCACAGGATAACTATGGCTACACCTTC.

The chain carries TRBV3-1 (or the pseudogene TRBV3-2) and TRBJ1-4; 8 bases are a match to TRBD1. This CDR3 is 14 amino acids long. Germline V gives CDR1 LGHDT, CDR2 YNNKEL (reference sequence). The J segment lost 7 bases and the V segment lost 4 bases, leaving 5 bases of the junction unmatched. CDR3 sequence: CASSLGQGPEKLFF. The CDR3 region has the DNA TGTGCCAGCAGCCTCGGACAGGGACCTGAAAAACTGTTTTTT.

The DNA of the CDR3 is TGTGCCTGGAGTGTCAGGGACAGGGGGCTCTCCGGAATTGGAAAACTGTTTTTT. Its translation is CAWSVRDRGLSGIGKLFF. This chain joins TRBV30 and TRBJ1-4; TRBD1 matches 12 bases. V trimming: 0 bases; J trimming: 10 bases; junction bases outside the gene matches: 15. CDR3 length equals 18 residues. CDR1 and CDR2 from the germline V gene are GTSNPN and SVGIG (reference sequence).